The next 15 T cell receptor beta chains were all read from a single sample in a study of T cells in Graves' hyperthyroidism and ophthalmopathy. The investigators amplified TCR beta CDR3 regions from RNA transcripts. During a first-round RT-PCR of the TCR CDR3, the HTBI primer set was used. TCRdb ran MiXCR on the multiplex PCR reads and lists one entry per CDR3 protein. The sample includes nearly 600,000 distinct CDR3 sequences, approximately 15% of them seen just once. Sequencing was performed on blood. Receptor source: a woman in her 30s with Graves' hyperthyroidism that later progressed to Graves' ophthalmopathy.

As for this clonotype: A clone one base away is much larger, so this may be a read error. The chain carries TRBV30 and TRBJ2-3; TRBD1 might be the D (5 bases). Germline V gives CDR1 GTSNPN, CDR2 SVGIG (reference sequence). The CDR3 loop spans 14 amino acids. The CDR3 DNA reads TGTGTCTGGAGTGTTGGGCAGGGAACGGATACGCAGTATTTT. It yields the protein CVWSVGQGTDTQYF. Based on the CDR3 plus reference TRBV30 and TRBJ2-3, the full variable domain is SQTIHQWPATLVQPVGSPLSLECTVEGTSNPNLYWYRQAAGRGLQLLFYSVGIGQISSEVPQNLSASRPQDRQFILSSKKLLLSDSGFYLCVWSVGQGTDTQYFGPGTRLTVL.

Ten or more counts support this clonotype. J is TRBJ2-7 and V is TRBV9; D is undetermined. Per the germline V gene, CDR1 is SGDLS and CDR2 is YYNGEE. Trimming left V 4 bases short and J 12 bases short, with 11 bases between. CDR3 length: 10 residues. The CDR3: CASSIARRYF. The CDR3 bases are TGTGCCAGCAGCATCGCACGGCGGTACTTC.

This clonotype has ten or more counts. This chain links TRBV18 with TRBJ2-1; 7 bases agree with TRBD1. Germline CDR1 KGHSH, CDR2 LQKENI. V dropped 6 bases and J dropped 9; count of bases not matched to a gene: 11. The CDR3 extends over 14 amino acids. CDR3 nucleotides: TGTGCCAGCTCCCTTGGACAGGCTGTGAGTGAGCAGTTCTTC. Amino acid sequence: CASSLGQAVSEQFF.

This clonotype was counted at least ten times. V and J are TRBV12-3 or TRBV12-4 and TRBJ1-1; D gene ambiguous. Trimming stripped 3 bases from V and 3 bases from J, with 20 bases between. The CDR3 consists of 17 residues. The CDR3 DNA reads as TGTGCCAGCAGTTTTTTAATGCGGGCCCGGGAGGACACTGAAGCTTTCTTT. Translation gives CASSFLMRAREDTEAFF.

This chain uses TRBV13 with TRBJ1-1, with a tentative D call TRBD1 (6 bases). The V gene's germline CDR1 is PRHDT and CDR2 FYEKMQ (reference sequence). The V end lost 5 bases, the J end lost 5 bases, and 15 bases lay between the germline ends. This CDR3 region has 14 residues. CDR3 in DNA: TGTGCCAGCAGCACCCCAGGGGTTGGAACTGAAGCTTTCTTT. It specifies CASSTPGVGTEAFF.

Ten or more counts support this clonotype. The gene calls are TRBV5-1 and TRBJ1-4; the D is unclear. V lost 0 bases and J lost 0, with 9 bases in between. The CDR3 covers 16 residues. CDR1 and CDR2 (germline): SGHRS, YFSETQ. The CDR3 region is CASSLATTATNEKLFF. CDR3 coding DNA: TGCGCCAGCAGCTTGGCAACGACTGCAACTAATGAAAAACTGTTTTTT.

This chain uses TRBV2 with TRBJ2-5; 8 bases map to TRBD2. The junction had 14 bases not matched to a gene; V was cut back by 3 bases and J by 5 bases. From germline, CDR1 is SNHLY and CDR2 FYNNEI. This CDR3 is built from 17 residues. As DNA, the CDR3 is TGTGCCAGCAGTGATTTAGGGGCTAGCGGGCCTAGGGAGACCCAGTACTTC. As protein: CASSDLGASGPRETQYF.

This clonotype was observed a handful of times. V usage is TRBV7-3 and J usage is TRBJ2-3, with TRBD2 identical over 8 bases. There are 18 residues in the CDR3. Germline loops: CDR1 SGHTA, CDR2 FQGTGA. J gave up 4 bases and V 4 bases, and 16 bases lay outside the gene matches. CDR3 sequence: CASSSKPLTAGVPDTQYF. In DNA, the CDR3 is TGTGCCAGCAGCTCCAAACCCCTCACAGCGGGAGTCCCAGATACGCAGTATTTT.

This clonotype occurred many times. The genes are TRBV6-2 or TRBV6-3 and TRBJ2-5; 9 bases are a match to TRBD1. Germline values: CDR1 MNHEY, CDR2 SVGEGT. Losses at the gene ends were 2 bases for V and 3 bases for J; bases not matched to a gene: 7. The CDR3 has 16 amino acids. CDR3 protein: CASSYDVGTGKETQYF. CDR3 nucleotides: TGTGCCAGCAGTTACGATGTCGGGACAGGGAAAGAGACCCAGTACTTC.

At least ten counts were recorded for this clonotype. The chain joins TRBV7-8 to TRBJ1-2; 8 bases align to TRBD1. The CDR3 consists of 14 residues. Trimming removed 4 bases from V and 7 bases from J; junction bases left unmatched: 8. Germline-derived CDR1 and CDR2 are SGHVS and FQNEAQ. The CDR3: CASSSGQGEGGYTF. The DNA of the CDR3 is TGTGCCAGCAGCTCCGGACAGGGAGAGGGTGGCTACACCTTC. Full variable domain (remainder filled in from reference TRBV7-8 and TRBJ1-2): GAGVSQSPRYKVAKRGQDVALRCDPISGHVSLFWYQQALGQGPEFLTYFQNEAQLDKSGLPSDRFFAERPEGSVSTLKIQRTQQEDSAVYLCASSSGQGEGGYTFGSGTRLTVV.

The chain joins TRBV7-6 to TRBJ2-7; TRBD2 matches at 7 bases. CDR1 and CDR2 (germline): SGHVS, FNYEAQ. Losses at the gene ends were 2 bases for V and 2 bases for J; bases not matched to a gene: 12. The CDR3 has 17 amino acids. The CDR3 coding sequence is TGTGCCAGCAGCTTACAGGGAGCGGGGACTCCCACCTACGAGCAGTACTTC. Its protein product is CASSLQGAGTPTYEQYF. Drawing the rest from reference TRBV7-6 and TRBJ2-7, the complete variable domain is GAGVSQSPRYKVTKRGQDVALRCDPISGHVSLYWYRQALGQGPEFLTYFNYEAQQDKSGLPNDRFSAERPEGSISTLTIQRTEQRDSAMYRCASSLQGAGTPTYEQYFGPGTRLTVT.

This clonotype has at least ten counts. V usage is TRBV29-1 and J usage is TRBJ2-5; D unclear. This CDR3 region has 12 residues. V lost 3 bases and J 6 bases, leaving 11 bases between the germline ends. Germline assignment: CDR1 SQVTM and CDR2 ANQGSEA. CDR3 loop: CSVEPGWKTQYF. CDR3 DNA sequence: TGCAGCGTTGAGCCCGGGTGGAAGACCCAGTACTTC.

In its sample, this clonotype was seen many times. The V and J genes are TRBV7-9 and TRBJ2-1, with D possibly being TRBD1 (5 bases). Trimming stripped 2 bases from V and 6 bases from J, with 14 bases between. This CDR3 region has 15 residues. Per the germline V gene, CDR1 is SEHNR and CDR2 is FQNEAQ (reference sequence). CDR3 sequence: CASSLRNGAGNEQFF. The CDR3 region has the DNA TGTGCCAGCAGCTTAAGGAATGGGGCCGGCAATGAGCAGTTCTTC.

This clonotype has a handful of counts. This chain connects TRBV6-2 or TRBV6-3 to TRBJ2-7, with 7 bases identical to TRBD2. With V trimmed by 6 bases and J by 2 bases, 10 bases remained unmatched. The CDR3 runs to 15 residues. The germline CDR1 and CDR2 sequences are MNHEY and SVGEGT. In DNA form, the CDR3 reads TGTGCCAGCAGGAATGGGGCTAGCGGAACCTACGAGCAGTACTTC. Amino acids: CASRNGASGTYEQYF.

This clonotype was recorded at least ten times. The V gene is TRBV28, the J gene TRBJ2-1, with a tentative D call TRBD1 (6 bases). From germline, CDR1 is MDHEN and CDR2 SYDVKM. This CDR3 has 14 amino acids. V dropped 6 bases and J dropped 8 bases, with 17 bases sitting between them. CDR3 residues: CASRPLTRGDEQFF. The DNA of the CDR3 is TGTGCCAGCAGGCCTTTGACCAGGGGTGATGAGCAGTTCTTC.